This T cell receptor beta chain originates from a study of siplizumab effects on memory and regulatory T cells. Findings and limits, study-wide: Tregs proliferating in siplizumab cultures lacked confirmation of their suppressive function.

Notes on this clone: Its specificity is unknown.

Some clones are missing from TCRdb's copy, which holds only in-frame ones; the method was immunoSEQ multiplex PCR. The sample holds around 94,000 clones; 90% to 95% are singletons and the top ten take around 1.1%. The CDR3 is 14 residues long. With 5 bases removed from V and 0 bases from J, the gap between germline ends came to 10 bases. Germline V gene data show CDR1 as SGHAT and CDR2 as FQNNGV. The TCR originated in a human donor in good health. The V and J genes are TRBV11-2 and TRBJ1-1; D ambiguous. Sequenced input: CD4+ T cells sorted from blood. CDR3 sequence: CASSIGGMNTEAFF. The CDR3 DNA reads as TGTGCCAGCAGCATCGGAGGCATGAACACTGAAGCTTTCTTT.